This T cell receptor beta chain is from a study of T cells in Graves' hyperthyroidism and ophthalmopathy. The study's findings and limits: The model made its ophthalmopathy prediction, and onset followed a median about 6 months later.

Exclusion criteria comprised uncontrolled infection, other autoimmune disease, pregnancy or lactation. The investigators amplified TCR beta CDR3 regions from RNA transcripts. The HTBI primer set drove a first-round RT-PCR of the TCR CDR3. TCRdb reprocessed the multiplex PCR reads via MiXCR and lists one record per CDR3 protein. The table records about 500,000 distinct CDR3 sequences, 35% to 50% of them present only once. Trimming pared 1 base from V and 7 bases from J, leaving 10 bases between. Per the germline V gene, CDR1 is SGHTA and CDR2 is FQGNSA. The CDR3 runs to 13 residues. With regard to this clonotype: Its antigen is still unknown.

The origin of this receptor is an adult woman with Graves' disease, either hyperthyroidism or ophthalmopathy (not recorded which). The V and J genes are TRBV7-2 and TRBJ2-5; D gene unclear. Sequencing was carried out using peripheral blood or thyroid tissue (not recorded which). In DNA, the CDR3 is TGTGCCAGCAGCTTAGGTTCAGACGGGACCCAGTACTTC. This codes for CASSLGSDGTQYF.